This T cell receptor beta chain was sequenced in a study of cytomegalovirus exposure and HLA in healthy donors. Use of 60 Vbeta and 13 Jbeta primers characterized the PCR. The method was immunoSEQ multiplex PCR; TCRdb's version includes in-frame clones alone and lacks a portion of them. Here the sample spans 180,000 or so clones, around 80% being singletons. CDR1 MNHNS and CDR2 SASEGT come from the germline V gene. V shed 6 bases and J 8 bases; nucleotides not matched to a gene: 9. The CDR3 is made up of 15 amino acids. Donors in the study were healthy people who gave bone marrow. This chain links TRBV6-1 with TRBJ2-1, with 11 bases that match TRBD1. This receptor was identified in a woman aged 35 to 49 in good health and CMV-seropositive. Sequenced input: PBMCs. CDR3 DNA sequence: TGTGCCAGCAGGCCCGGGACAGGGGGGAGATATGAGCAGTTCTTC. Translating it yields CASRPGTGGRYEQFF.